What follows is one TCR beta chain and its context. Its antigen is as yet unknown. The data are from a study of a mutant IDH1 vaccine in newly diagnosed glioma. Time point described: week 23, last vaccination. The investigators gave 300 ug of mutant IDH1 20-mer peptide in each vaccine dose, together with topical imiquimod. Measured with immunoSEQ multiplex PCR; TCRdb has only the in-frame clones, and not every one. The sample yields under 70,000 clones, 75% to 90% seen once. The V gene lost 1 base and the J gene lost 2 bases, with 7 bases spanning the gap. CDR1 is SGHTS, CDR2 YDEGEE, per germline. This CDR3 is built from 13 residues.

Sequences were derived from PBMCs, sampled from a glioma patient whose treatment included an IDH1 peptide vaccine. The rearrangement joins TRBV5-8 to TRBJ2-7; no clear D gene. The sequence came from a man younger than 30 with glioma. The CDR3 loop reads CASSLQVAYEQYF. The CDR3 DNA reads TGTGCCAGCAGCTTGCAGGTAGCCTACGAGCAGTACTTC.